One and the same sample provided the 12 T cell receptor beta chains below, sequenced in a study of T cell responses to AZD1222 COVID-19 vaccine. The repertoire was sequenced with immunoSEQ multiplex PCR; TCRdb's copy has only in-frame clones and lacks some. Of around 150,000 clones listed, approximately 92% are singletons. Sequencing used peripheral blood, obtained 28 days after the second AZD1222 dose. These receptors were obtained from an adult who received the AZD1222 COVID-19 vaccine.

The J gene is TRBJ2-5, the V gene TRBV5-5, with 11 bases aligning to TRBD2. V shed 5 bases, J shed 3 bases, and the junction held 9 bases outside the gene matches. Germline V gives CDR1 SGHKS, CDR2 YYEKEE (reference sequence). The CDR3 extends over 16 amino acids. As DNA, the CDR3 is TGTGCCAGCAGAAGGCCCGGGACTAGCGGTAAAGAGACCCAGTACTTC. Translation: CASRRPGTSGKETQYF.

This clone was detected only once. The rearrangement links TRBV30 to TRBJ1-5; 9 nucleotides line up with TRBD1. In germline, CDR1 is GTSNPN, CDR2 SVGIG (reference sequence). Trimming at V came to 1 base and at J to 7 bases, leaving 5 bases not matched to a gene. This CDR3 spans 14 amino acids. The CDR3 protein is CAWSGRQGVQPQHF. The CDR3 DNA follows: TGTGCCTGGAGTGGCCGACAGGGGGTCCAGCCCCAGCATTTT.

The genes are TRBV6-5 and TRBJ1-2; TRBD1 matches 7 bases. The CDR3 extends over 16 amino acids. V lost 0 bases and J lost 4; bases outside the gene matches: 8. Germline V gene data show CDR1 as MNHEY and CDR2 as SVGAGI. The CDR3 coding sequence is TGTGCCAGCAGTTACTCGAGGACAGGAGGATTCTATGGCTACACCTTC. Its protein is CASSYSRTGGFYGYTF.

The rearrangement joins TRBV19 to TRBJ2-5, with D possibly being TRBD2 (6 bases). The CDR3 has 12 residues. Between the trimmed V and J ends, which lost 6 bases and 7 bases, there was a span of 12 bases. In germline, CDR1 is LNHDA, CDR2 SQIVND (reference sequence). The CDR3 protein is CASSGSRGTQYF. In nucleotides, the CDR3 is TGTGCCAGTAGCGGGAGCCGGGGGACCCAGTACTTC.

This clone appeared a few times. J is TRBJ2-1 and V is TRBV4-2, with D hard to call. Germline CDR1 and CDR2: LGHNA and YNFKEQ. V dropped 0 bases and J dropped 0 bases, with 9 bases sitting between them. The CDR3 has 16 amino acids. The CDR3 reads CASSQDEASSYNEQFF. DNA of the CDR3: TGTGCCAGCAGCCAAGACGAGGCTAGCTCCTACAATGAGCAGTTCTTC.

The rearrangement uses TRBV27 and TRBJ2-2; the D is unclear. CDR3 size: 15 residues. Trimming pared 5 bases from V and 5 bases from J, leaving 15 bases between. CDR1 is MNHEY, CDR2 SMNVEV, per germline (reference sequence). CDR3: CASSLIRPETGELFF. The CDR3 DNA reads as TGTGCCAGCAGTCTCATTCGGCCCGAGACCGGGGAGCTGTTTTTT.

V and J are TRBV19 and TRBJ2-1; no firm D call. CDR1 and CDR2 from the germline V gene are LNHDA and SQIVND (reference sequence). V dropped 2 bases and J dropped 0 bases, with 11 bases sitting between them. CDR3 length: 16 amino acids. The CDR3 DNA reads TGTGCCAGTAGTATACGACTCCAGAGCTCCTACAATGAGCAGTTCTTC. Amino acid sequence: CASSIRLQSSYNEQFF.

The rearrangement uses TRBV5-6 and TRBJ1-2; weak D call: TRBD1 (6 bases). This CDR3 contains 13 residues. Per germline, CDR1 SGHDT and CDR2 YYEEEE. V shed 1 base and J shed 6 bases, with 10 bases lying between them. The CDR3 DNA follows: TGTGCCAGCAGCTTGAACAGGGTCGATGGCTACACCTTC. Residues: CASSLNRVDGYTF.

In its sample, this clone was seen once. This chain's CDR3 is CASSIARSVHNEQFF. In nucleotides, the CDR3 is TGTGCCAGTAGTATAGCACGGTCGGTCCACAATGAGCAGTTCTTC. The V call is TRBV19, the J call TRBJ2-1; D gene unclear. Germline CDR1 reads LNHDA; CDR2 reads SQIVND (reference sequence). V shed 1 base and J shed 5 bases, with 12 bases lying between them. The CDR3 is 15 amino acids.

The table lists this clone with a few counts. The genes are TRBV7-2 and TRBJ1-1; no clear D. CDR1 is SGHTA, CDR2 FQGNSA, per germline. V lost 2 bases and J lost 1, with 14 bases in between. The CDR3 spans 16 residues. This CDR3 reads CASSLSVSLTNTEAFF. CDR3 nucleotides: TGTGCCAGCAGCTTATCTGTCAGTTTAACGAACACTGAAGCTTTCTTT.

The rearrangement uses TRBV6-6 and TRBJ1-5; D gene uncertain. The length of the CDR3 is 16 residues. Germline CDR1 reads MNHNY; CDR2 reads SVGAGI (reference sequence). Trimming removed 4 bases from V and 4 bases from J, with 17 bases in between. The CDR3 DNA sequence: TGTGCCAGCAGTTTCCGTACGGGGAGGGTAAATCAGCCCCAGCATTTT. It encodes CASSFRTGRVNQPQHF.

As concerns this clone: The same CDR3 arises from other DNA sequences in this sample as well. The chain uses TRBV5-1 and TRBJ2-3; D not resolved. This CDR3 has 13 amino acids. Trimming shortened V by 0 bases and J by 4 bases, and 6 bases separated the two germline ends. The germline V gene encodes CDR1 SGHRS and CDR2 YFSETQ. The CDR3 DNA is TGCGCCAGCAGCTTGGCGGGTGCAGATACGCAGTATTTT. Its protein is CASSLAGADTQYF.